Sequencing of this T cell receptor beta chain was carried out in a study of T-cell memory formation after mild COVID-19 (dated by TCRdb to 2020 to 2023). Notes on the research overall: TCR sequence clusters from the two donors were largely donor specific. In two donors, T-cell clones that expanded and contracted after mild COVID-19 were followed by sequencing TCRalpha and TCRbeta repertoires longitudinally. The cohort was made up of two young adult volunteers, one female and one male, who were previously healthy.

For sequencing, an Illumina NovaSeq 6000 was employed. cDNA libraries for TCRalpha and TCRbeta were prepared by 5'RACE using constant-segment primers, with sample barcodes and unique molecular identifiers added. RNA was extracted from every sample with Trizol reagent. Libraries were amplified in two PCR steps, with a second sample barcode and Illumina TruSeq adapters added in the second step. Sequencing of libraries was performed on an Illumina NovaSeq with 2 x 150 bp paired-end reads. In the source study's methods: With migec v1.2.7, reads were demultiplexed and then collapsed into UMI-guided consensus sequences. Using mixcr v2.1.11, UMI consensuses were aligned to TRA and TRB V and J templates and then assembled into clonotypes. Clonotypes were classified as expanded or contracted when called significant by both edgeR and NoisET, with noise models trained on biological replicates. For edgeR calls, a false discovery rate-adjusted p below 0.01 and a log2 fold-change threshold of 1 were applied. As an exploratory analysis of dynamics, max-normalized trajectories of the 1000 most abundant clonotypes were examined with PCA combined with hierarchical clustering. Separately sequenced CD4+ and CD8+ repertoires were used to assign a CD4 or CD8 phenotype to each responding clone. In-frame beta chains were kept once TCRdb had trimmed the public reads at Q25 with fastp and called clones with MiXCR. Every CDR3 protein is listed once, alongside the most common genes and DNA of its rows. The V and J calls shown here were made by TCRdb, not taken from the authors' results. The sample records 560,000 or so distinct CDR3 sequences, approximately 15% of which are singletons. Around 7.8% of the sample is held by the ten biggest clonotypes.

Worth noting for this clonotype: Its antigen is currently not known. Base qualities are missing; no much larger clone stands one base away.

Ficoll-Paque density gradient centrifugation was the method used to isolate PBMCs. What the work shows at the level of the full study, not this receptor alone: Contracting CD4+ clones were found mainly in CM and EM memory subsets, while CD8+ clones were enriched in EMRA. Only a couple of mild cases were covered by the study, and larger cohorts that include severe cases with pre-infection samples were considered necessary. The second-wave clones that peaked on day 37 were not confirmed to be SARS-CoV-2 specific. Clones contracting from day 15 to 85 had balanced CD4/CD8 phenotypes, while a second wave expanding from day 15 to 37 was biased towards CD4+. Some responding clones were detected in pre-infection memory, suggesting pre-existing cross-reactive memory T cells joined the SARS-CoV-2 response.

The sample consisted of PBMCs or a T cell subset sorted from them (not recorded which). The receptor's source is an adult woman who had mild COVID-19 (a few samples of this study predate the infection). The sample titles of this study are shuffled in the database, so cell type and time point are left out; the donor was told from shared clones.

The DNA sequence follows: TGTGCCACCAGCAGAGATTTCGGCAATTACGAGCAGTACTTC. This encodes CATSRDFGNYEQYF. The V gene is TRBV15 and the J gene is TRBJ2-7; the D gene remains uncertain. Reading the germline V gene (reference sequence) gives CDR1 LNHNV and CDR2 YYDKDF. The junction shows trimming of 0 bases on V and 4 bases on J, plus 10 bases between the germline ends. There are 14 amino acids in the CDR3, from cysteine to phenylalanine inclusive. Of the read, only the CDR3 DNA is kept; its 42 bases are in frame from base 1.